This T cell receptor (beta chain) originates from a study of shared clonotypes between healthy human individuals. Regarding the study as a whole: A handful of donors shared about 5% of their naive CD4 clonotypes. The rarefaction results pointed to incomplete sorted-subset sequencing despite large depth.

This CDR3 is 14 amino acids long. Trimming took 5 bases from V and 1 from J, leaving 11 bases between them. Germline V lookup: CDR1 SNHLY, CDR2 FYNNEI. In the case of this clone: Its matching antigen is unknown.

Recent vaccinations or acute infections were absent in the healthy HIV-negative adult donors. Researchers partitioned CD4+ cells into CD45RA+ naive and CD45RA-negative memory subsets. Repertoires were generated with immunoSEQ multiplex PCR, while TCRdb's copy carries only in-frame clones and drops some. The repertoire consists of 850,000 to 1,200,000 clones, with about 77% occurring once and the leading ten covering about 1.5%. The chain employs TRBV2 and TRBJ1-1; possibly TRBD1 for D (6 bases). The TCR comes from a man younger than 35 in good health. Sequencing input: memory CD4+ T cells sorted from blood. Subset: CD45RA-negative fraction. The CDR3 nucleotides are TGTGCCAGCAGTCAGGGGCTATCGAACACTGAAGCTTTCTTT. It yields the protein CASSQGLSNTEAFF.